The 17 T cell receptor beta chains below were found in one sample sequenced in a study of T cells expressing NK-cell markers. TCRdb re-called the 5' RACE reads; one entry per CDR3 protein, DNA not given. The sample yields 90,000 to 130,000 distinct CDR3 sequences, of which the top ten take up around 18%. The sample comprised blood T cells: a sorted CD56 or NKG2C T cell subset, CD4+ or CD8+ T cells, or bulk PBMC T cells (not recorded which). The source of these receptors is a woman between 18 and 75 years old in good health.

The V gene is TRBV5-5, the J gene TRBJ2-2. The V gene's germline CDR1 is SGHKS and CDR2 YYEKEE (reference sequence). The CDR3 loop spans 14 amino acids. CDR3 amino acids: CASSLARLNGELFF.

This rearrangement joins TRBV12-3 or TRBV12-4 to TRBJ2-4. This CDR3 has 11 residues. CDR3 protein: CASRGKNIQYF.

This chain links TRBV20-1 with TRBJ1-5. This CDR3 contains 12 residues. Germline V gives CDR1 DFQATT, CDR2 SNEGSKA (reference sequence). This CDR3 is CGASDRNQPQHF.

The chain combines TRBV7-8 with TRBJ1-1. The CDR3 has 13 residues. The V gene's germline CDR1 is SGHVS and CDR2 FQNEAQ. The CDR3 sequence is CASSLPSDTEAFF.

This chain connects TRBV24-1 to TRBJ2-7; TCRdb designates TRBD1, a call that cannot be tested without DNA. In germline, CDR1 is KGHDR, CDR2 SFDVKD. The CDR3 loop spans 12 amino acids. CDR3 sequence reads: CATGTGSYEQYF.

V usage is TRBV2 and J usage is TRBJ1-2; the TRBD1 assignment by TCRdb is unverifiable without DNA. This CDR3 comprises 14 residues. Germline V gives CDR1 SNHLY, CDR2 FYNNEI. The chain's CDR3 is CASRYTGGVYGYTF.

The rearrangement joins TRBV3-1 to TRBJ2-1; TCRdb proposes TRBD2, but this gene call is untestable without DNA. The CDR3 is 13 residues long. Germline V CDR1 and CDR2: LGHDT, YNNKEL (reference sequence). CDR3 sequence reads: CASSPGLHNEQFF.

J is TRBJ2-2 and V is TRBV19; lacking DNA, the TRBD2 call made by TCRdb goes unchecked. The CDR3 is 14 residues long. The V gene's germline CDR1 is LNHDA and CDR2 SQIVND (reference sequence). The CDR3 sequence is CASSRDSYTGELFF.

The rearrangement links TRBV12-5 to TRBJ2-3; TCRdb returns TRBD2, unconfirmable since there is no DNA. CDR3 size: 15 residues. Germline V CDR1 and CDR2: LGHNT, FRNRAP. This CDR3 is CASGLGPARTDTQYF.

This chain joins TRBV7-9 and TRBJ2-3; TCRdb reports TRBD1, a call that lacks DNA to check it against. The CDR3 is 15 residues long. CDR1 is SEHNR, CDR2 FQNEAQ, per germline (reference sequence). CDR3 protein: CASSLGGLSTDTQYF.

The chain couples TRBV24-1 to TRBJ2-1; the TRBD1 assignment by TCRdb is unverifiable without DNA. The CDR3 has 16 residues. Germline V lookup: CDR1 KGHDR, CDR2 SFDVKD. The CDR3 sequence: CATSDLTGWTGNEQFF.

The CDR3: CASTDPGVGGADTDTQYF. The rearrangement links TRBV12-3 or TRBV12-4 to TRBJ2-3; there is no DNA to check the TCRdb D call of TRBD1. The CDR3 sequence is 18 residues long.

CDR3 amino acids: CASSQDLVSNSYEQYF. This chain joins TRBV4-3 and TRBJ2-7. Germline CDR1 and CDR2: LGHNA and YSLEER. CDR3 length: 16 residues.

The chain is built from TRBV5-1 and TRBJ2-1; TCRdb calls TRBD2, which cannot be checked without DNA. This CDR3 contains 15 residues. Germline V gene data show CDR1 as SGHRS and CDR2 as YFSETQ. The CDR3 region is CASSLTSGGPPVQFF.

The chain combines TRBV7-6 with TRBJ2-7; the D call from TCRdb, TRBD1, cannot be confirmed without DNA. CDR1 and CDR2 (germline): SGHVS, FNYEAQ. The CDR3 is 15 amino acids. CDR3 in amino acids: CASSEGTGLSYEQYF.

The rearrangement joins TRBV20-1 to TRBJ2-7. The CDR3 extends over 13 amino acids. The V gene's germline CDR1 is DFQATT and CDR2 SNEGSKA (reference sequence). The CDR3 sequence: CSAIETWDYEQYF.

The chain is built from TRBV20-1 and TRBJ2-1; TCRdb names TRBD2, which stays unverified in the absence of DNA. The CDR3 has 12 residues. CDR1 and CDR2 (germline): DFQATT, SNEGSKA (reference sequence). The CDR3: CSAPRRADEQFF.